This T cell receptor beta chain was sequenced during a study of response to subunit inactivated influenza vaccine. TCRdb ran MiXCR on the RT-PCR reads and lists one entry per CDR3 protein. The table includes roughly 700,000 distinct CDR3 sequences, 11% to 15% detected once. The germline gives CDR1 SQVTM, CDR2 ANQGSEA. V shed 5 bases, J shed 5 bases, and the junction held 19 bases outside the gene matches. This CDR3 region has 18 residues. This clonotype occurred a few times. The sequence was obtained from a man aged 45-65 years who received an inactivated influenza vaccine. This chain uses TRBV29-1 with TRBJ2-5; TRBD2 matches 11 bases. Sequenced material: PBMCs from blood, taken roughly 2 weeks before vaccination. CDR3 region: CSVTIGLAGGRGVETQYF. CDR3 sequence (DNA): TGCAGCGTTACAATTGGGCTAGCGGGAGGACGGGGCGTGGAGACCCAGTACTTC.